This record covers a single T cell receptor beta chain. The data originate from a study of regulatory T cells in long-lasting Graves disease. The V gene's germline CDR1 is SEHNR and CDR2 FQNEAQ (reference sequence). This CDR3 is built from 13 residues. V was pared by 1 base and J by 11 bases, with 11 bases between. There was RNA extracted from PBMCs, and the TCR library was made from it. TCRdb analysed the reads with MiXCR anew, one entry per CDR3 protein. Altogether hundreds of distinct CDR3 sequences are present, 77% being singletons, with the ten largest covering around 10%. The receptor was derived from a woman aged 25 to 39 with Graves disease. V is TRBV7-9 and J is TRBJ1-4; no clear D. The input for sequencing was peripheral blood mononuclear cells (PBMCs), taken with antithyroid drug treatment, in newly diagnosed or persistent Graves disease (not recorded which). In nucleotides, the CDR3 is TGTGCCAGCAGCTTAGTTCCGGAAGTTAAACTGTTTTTT. Translated, it gives CASSLVPEVKLFF. The entire variable domain, with the rest obtained from reference TRBV7-9 and TRBJ1-4, is as follows: DTGVSQNPRHKITKRGQNVTFRCDPISEHNRLYWYRQTLGQGPEFLTYFQNEAQLEKSRLLSDRFSAERPKGSFSTLEIQRTEQGDSAMYLCASSLVPEVKLFFGSGTQLSVL.